These 29 T cell receptor beta chains originate from one sample sequenced in a study of OX40 agonist ivuxolimab in advanced cancers. The repertoire was sequenced with immunoSEQ multiplex PCR; TCRdb's copy has only in-frame clones and lacks some. The data contain tens of thousands of clones, more than 85% of them singletons. The source was CD4+ or CD8+ T cells sorted from blood, collected in a trial of the OX40 agonist ivuxolimab. All receptors derive from an adult with an advanced solid tumor such as melanoma, head and neck, liver or kidney cancer.

The rearrangement links TRBV5-8 to TRBJ1-2; TRBD1 matches 9 bases. Trimming removed 2 bases from V and 4 bases from J; junction bases left unmatched: 9. The CDR3 is 16 residues long. The germline V gene encodes CDR1 SGHTS and CDR2 YDEGEE. The CDR3 loop reads CASSFGQGTNSYGYTF. CDR3 nucleotides: TGTGCCAGCAGCTTTGGACAGGGGACGAATAGCTATGGCTACACCTTC.

The V and J genes are TRBV7-2 and TRBJ2-7; D might be TRBD1 (6 bases). Trimming stripped 1 base from V and 9 bases from J, with 13 bases between. The CDR3 loop spans 13 amino acids. Germline CDR1 and CDR2: SGHTA and FQGNSA. In DNA form, the CDR3 reads TGTGCCAGCAGCTTAGGACAGGAGTTGGTGCAGTACTTC. Translated: CASSLGQELVQYF.

This chain links TRBV13 with TRBJ2-6, with a tentative D call TRBD1 (5 bases). V was cut by 8 bases and J by 4 bases, with 12 bases left in between. This CDR3 has 14 residues. The germline gives CDR1 PRHDT, CDR2 FYEKMQ (reference sequence). CDR3 region: CASLQGSGANVLTF. As DNA, the CDR3 is TGTGCCAGCCTTCAGGGATCCGGGGCCAACGTCCTGACTTTC.

This rearrangement joins TRBV23-1 to TRBJ1-5; 9 nucleotides line up with TRBD1. TRBV23-1 is an ORF for which the function is uncertain. V lost 4 bases, J lost 6 bases, and 7 bases stayed unmatched. The CDR3 consists of 15 residues. The CDR3 loop reads CASSLRTGVVQPQHF. The CDR3 DNA is TGCGCCAGCAGTCTTAGGACAGGGGTCGTTCAGCCCCAGCATTTT.

This sequence joins TRBV5-6 and TRBJ1-3; 7 bases match TRBD1. CDR1 is SGHDT, CDR2 YYEEEE, per germline. Unmatched junction bases numbered 8, after V lost 2 bases and J lost 6 bases. This CDR3 is built from 15 residues. CDR3 nucleotides: TGTGCCAGCAGCTTAGGACAGGTTGCTGTAAACACCATATATTTT. Translation: CASSLGQVAVNTIYF.

The genes are TRBV30 and TRBJ2-5; D is unresolved. Looked up from germline, CDR1 is GTSNPN and CDR2 is SVGIG (reference sequence). V was pared by 0 bases and J by 1 base, with 6 bases between. The CDR3 length is 13 residues. The CDR3 spells CAWSVASQETQYF. The CDR3 DNA reads as TGTGCCTGGAGTGTAGCCAGCCAAGAGACCCAGTACTTC.

The CDR3 bases are TGTGCCAGCAGTTCTTTACCGGAGTTCCGCTCCTACAATGAGCAGTTCTTC. Protein sequence: CASSSLPEFRSYNEQFF. V gene TRBV27 combines with J gene TRBJ2-1; D gene ambiguous. This CDR3 contains 17 residues. CDR1 is MNHEY and CDR2 is SMNVEV in the germline V gene (reference sequence). Trimming cost V 4 bases and J 0 bases, with 16 bases left between them.

This chain connects TRBV5-6 to TRBJ2-3, with D tentatively TRBD2 (5 bases). The CDR3 extends over 14 amino acids. Trimming took 1 base from V and 3 from J, leaving 9 bases between them. Germline CDR1 SGHDT, CDR2 YYEEEE. CDR3 nucleotides: TGTGCCAGCAGCTTGTTCGGGGAGACAGATACGCAGTATTTT. Protein sequence: CASSLFGETDTQYF.

By share of the sample, this clone is medium-sized. The J gene is TRBJ2-2, the V gene TRBV4-3; no firm D call. V dropped 0 bases and J dropped 0 bases, with 5 bases sitting between them. CDR3 length equals 15 residues. CDR1 is LGHNA, CDR2 YSLEER, per germline. CDR3 sequence: CASSQDSANTGELFF. DNA of the CDR3: TGCGCCAGCAGCCAAGACAGCGCGAACACCGGGGAGCTGTTTTTT.

This clone was detected once. The chain joins TRBV4-2 to TRBJ1-1; no clear D gene. Germline V lookup: CDR1 LGHNA, CDR2 YNFKEQ. Trimming cost V 1 base and J 0 bases, with 9 bases left between them. CDR3 size: 15 residues. CDR3 sequence: CASSQVEGLNTEAFF. CDR3 DNA: TGTGCCAGCAGCCAAGTCGAGGGATTGAACACTGAAGCTTTCTTT.

This clone was seen a handful of times. Other DNA variants within this sample encode the same CDR3. The CDR3 DNA sequence: TGTGCCAGCAGCGTAGGAGGGAGCACTGAAGCTTTCTTT. Protein sequence: CASSVGGSTEAFF. The V and J genes are TRBV9 and TRBJ1-1; no firm D call. V was shortened by 0 bases and J by 4 bases, with 7 bases between the two germline ends. Germline loops: CDR1 SGDLS, CDR2 YYNGEE. There are 13 residues in the CDR3.

The chain employs TRBV6-5 and TRBJ1-1; D is unclear. V shed 3 bases and J shed 7 bases, with 12 bases lying between them. CDR1 is MNHEY and CDR2 is SVGAGI in the germline V gene. This CDR3 comprises 13 residues. The CDR3 sequence: CASSYGGPFEAFF. The CDR3 nucleotides read TGTGCCAGCAGTTATGGCGGCCCGTTTGAAGCTTTCTTT.

Comments on this clone: This same CDR3 is encoded by further DNA sequences in the sample. The chain couples TRBV15 to TRBJ1-2; 10 nucleotides line up with TRBD1. The V and J ends lost 0 bases and 7 bases, in that order; junction bases with no gene match: 5. CDR1 and CDR2 from the germline V gene are LNHNV and YYDKDF (reference sequence). The CDR3 loop spans 15 amino acids. The chain's CDR3 is CATSRDRQGAGGYTF. The DNA for the CDR3 is TGTGCCACCAGCAGAGATCGACAGGGGGCCGGTGGCTACACCTTC. The variable domain in full, completed from reference TRBV15 and TRBJ1-2, reads DAMVIQNPRYQVTQFGKPVTLSCSQTLNHNVMYWYQQKSSQAPKLLFHYYDKDFNNEADTPDNFQSRRPNTSFCFLDIRSPGLGDTAMYLCATSRDRQGAGGYTFGSGTRLTVV.

The chain carries TRBV13 and TRBJ2-5; TRBD1 aligns across 11 bases. Germline lookup yields CDR1 PRHDT and CDR2 FYEKMQ (reference sequence). This CDR3 is built from 19 residues. V shed 5 bases and J 4 bases; nucleotides not matched to a gene: 18. The CDR3 nucleotides read TGTGCCAGCAGCATCTCAGAGGGGGACAGGGGGTCGTGGGTAGAGACCCAGTACTTC. Its protein product is CASSISEGDRGSWVETQYF.

This chain links TRBV27 with TRBJ2-1; no clear D. Germline V gives CDR1 MNHEY, CDR2 SMNVEV (reference sequence). This CDR3 spans 13 amino acids. V lost 5 bases and J lost 7, with 12 bases in between. The CDR3 loop reads CASSPLLANEQFF. In nucleotides, the CDR3 is TGTGCCAGCAGTCCCCTCTTAGCAAATGAGCAGTTCTTC.

The rearrangement links TRBV6-1 to TRBJ1-2; D not certain. There are 13 residues in the CDR3. The V gene's germline CDR1 is MNHNS and CDR2 SASEGT. Trimming shortened V by 2 bases and J by 7 bases, and 11 bases separated the two germline ends. The CDR3 sequence: CASSELGRSGYTF. The CDR3 nucleotides read TGTGCCAGCAGTGAACTCGGGAGAAGTGGCTACACCTTC.

The chain combines TRBV9 with TRBJ2-5; D assignment may be TRBD1 or TRBD2 (5 bases each). CDR1 is SGDLS and CDR2 is YYNGEE in the germline V gene. V lost 0 bases and J 5 bases, leaving 20 bases between the germline ends. CDR3 size: 17 residues. The CDR3 loop reads CASSVGSIGAWGETQYF. In nucleotides, the CDR3 is TGTGCCAGCAGCGTAGGATCAATCGGGGCCTGGGGGGAGACCCAGTACTTC.

This rearrangement joins TRBV27 to TRBJ2-7, with 9 bases identical to TRBD1. CDR3 length: 14 residues. Germline V CDR1 and CDR2: MNHEY, SMNVEV (reference sequence). Trimming took 3 bases from V and 4 from J; bases not matched to a gene: 4. The CDR3 spells CASSLGTGPYEQYF. CDR3 nucleotide sequence: TGTGCCAGCAGTTTGGGGACAGGGCCTTACGAGCAGTACTTC.

V gene TRBV2 combines with J gene TRBJ2-3; a weak D match, TRBD2 (5 bases). This CDR3 comprises 13 residues. The V and J ends lost 3 bases and 3 bases respectively, with 7 bases between them. Germline lookup yields CDR1 SNHLY and CDR2 FYNNEI. Here the CDR3 reads CASSESGTDTQYF. In DNA form, the CDR3 reads TGTGCCAGCAGTGAGAGCGGAACAGATACGCAGTATTTT.

The chain links TRBV27 to TRBJ1-4; possibly TRBD1 for D (6 bases). The CDR3 consists of 16 residues. Germline V gene data show CDR1 as MNHEY and CDR2 as SMNVEV (reference sequence). V was cut by 1 base and J by 5 bases, with 14 bases left in between. The CDR3 loop is CASSLWAGGPNEKLFF. Here the CDR3 DNA reads TGTGCCAGCAGTTTATGGGCGGGGGGCCCAAATGAAAAACTGTTTTTT. The full variable domain, rest sourced from reference TRBV27 and TRBJ1-4, is EAQVTQNPRYLITVTGKKLTVTCSQNMNHEYMSWYRQDPGLGLRQIYYSMNVEVTDKGDVPEGYKVSRKEKRNFPLILESPSPNQTSLYFCASSLWAGGPNEKLFFGSGTQLSVL.

The V and J genes are TRBV2 and TRBJ1-6; D is unresolved. The CDR3 consists of 13 residues. Germline CDR1 reads SNHLY; CDR2 reads FYNNEI. V lost 10 bases and J 6 bases, leaving 13 bases between the germline ends. The CDR3 DNA sequence: TGTGCCACCGACCCTGGGGTTAATTCACCCCTCCACTTT. This codes for CATDPGVNSPLHF.

The chain carries TRBV2 and TRBJ2-5; perhaps TRBD1 as D (5 bases). The CDR3 covers 14 residues. Germline V gives CDR1 SNHLY, CDR2 FYNNEI. Trimming took 3 bases from V and 1 from J, leaving 9 bases between them. In DNA form, the CDR3 reads TGTGCCAGCAGTGACAGGGTTTTCCAAGAGACCCAGTACTTC. This encodes CASSDRVFQETQYF.

This chain joins TRBV4-1 and TRBJ2-3, with TRBD1 as a possible D gene (5 bases). The germline V and J ends were trimmed by 6 bases and 7 bases, with 14 bases remaining between them. The CDR3 runs to 13 residues. In germline, CDR1 is MGHRA, CDR2 YSYEKL. DNA of the CDR3: TGCGCCAGCAGTCTAGAAGGGGCCAATACGCAGTATTTT. It codes for CASSLEGANTQYF.

V gene TRBV19 combines with J gene TRBJ1-5, with D tentatively TRBD1 (5 bases). This CDR3 has 15 residues. Trimming took off 5 bases at V and 2 bases at J, with 13 bases between the two ends. Germline loops: CDR1 LNHDA, CDR2 SQIVND (reference sequence). CDR3 bases: TGTGCCAGTAGTCCGGGACTTCGGGGCAATCAGCCCCAGCATTTT. Its protein is CASSPGLRGNQPQHF.

This sequence joins TRBV10-2 and TRBJ2-7; D may be TRBD1 (6 bases). V shed 3 bases and J shed 0 bases, with 12 bases lying between them. CDR3 size: 15 residues. From germline, CDR1 is WSHSY and CDR2 SAAADI. The CDR3 DNA follows: TGCGCCAGCAGTGATCTTGCGGACAGCTCCTACGAGCAGTACTTC. Residues: CASSDLADSSYEQYF.

The chain joins TRBV28 to TRBJ2-3; 8 positions agree with TRBD2. Germline CDR1 and CDR2: MDHEN and SYDVKM. The CDR3 sequence is 15 residues long. Germline trimming cut 6 bases from V and 8 bases from J; bases unmatched to any gene: 13. CDR3 loop: CASRKASGPIVTQYF. The CDR3 bases are TGTGCCAGCAGAAAAGCTAGCGGGCCTATAGTTACGCAGTATTTT.

The CDR3 protein is CASSLWAGTSYEQYF. CDR3 bases: TGTGCCAGCAGTTTATGGGCAGGGACATCCTACGAGCAGTACTTC. V is TRBV27 and J is TRBJ2-7, with TRBD1 as a possible D gene (6 bases). Germline V lookup: CDR1 MNHEY, CDR2 SMNVEV (reference sequence). The CDR3 is made up of 15 amino acids. Trimming took off 1 base at V and 1 base at J, with 11 bases between the two ends.

The chain is built from TRBV30 and TRBJ2-2; no clear D gene. Germline V gene data show CDR1 as GTSNPN and CDR2 as SVGIG (reference sequence). Trimming cost V 4 bases and J 2 bases, with 11 bases left between them. The CDR3 runs to 14 residues. CDR3 in amino acids: CAWNGGHNTGELFF. Here the CDR3 DNA reads TGTGCCTGGAACGGTGGTCACAACACCGGGGAGCTGTTTTTT. Full variable domain (rest looked up from reference TRBV30 and TRBJ2-2): SQTIHQWPATLVQPVGSPLSLECTVEGTSNPNLYWYRQAAGRGLQLLFYSVGIGQISSEVPQNLSASRPQDRQFILSSKKLLLSDSGFYLCAWNGGHNTGELFFGEGSRLTVL.

The chain combines TRBV27 with TRBJ2-7, with a tentative D call TRBD2 (6 bases). Germline V gene sequence: CDR1 MNHEY, CDR2 SMNVEV (reference sequence). CDR3 length equals 15 residues. Between the trimmed V and J ends, which lost 2 bases and 2 bases, there was a span of 13 bases. CDR3 residues: CASSLTGGGPYEQYF. CDR3 DNA: TGTGCCAGCAGTTTAACGGGCGGAGGGCCCTACGAGCAGTACTTC.